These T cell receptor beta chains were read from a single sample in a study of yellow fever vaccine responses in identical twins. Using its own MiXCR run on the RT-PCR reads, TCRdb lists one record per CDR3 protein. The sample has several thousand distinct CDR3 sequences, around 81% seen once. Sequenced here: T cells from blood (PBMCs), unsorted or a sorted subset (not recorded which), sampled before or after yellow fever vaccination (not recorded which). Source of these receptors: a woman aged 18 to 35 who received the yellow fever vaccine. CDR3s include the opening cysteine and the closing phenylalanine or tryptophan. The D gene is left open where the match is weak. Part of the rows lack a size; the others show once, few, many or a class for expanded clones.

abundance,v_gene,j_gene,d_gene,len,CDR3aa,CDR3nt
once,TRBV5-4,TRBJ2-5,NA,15,CASSLGTADQETQYF,TGTGCCAGCAGCTTGGGGACAGCCGACCAAGAGACCCAGTACTTC
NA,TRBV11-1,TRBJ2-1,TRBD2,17,CASSPKPGLASRNEQFF,TGTGCCAGCAGCCCGAAACCGGGACTAGCCTCTAGAAATGAGCAGTTCTTC
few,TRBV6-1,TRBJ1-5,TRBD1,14,CASGDRLLNQPQHF,TGTGCCAGTGGGGACAGGCTTCTAAATCAGCCCCAGCATTTT
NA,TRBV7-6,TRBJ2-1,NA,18,CASSLYPPRETSYNEQFF,TGTGCCAGCAGCTTATATCCCCCGCGCGAGACCTCCTACAATGAGCAGTTCTTC
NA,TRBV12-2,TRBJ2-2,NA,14,CASRFHWGTGELFF,TGTGCAAGTCGCTTCCACTGGGGCACCGGGGAGCTGTTTTTT
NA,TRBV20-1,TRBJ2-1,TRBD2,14,CSARDPGLDNEQFF,TGCAGTGCTAGAGACCCCGGACTAGACAATGAGCAGTTCTTC
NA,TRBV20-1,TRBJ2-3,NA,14,CSASIQGRRDTQYF,TGCAGTGCTAGTATTCAGGGGAGGAGGGATACGCAGTATTTT
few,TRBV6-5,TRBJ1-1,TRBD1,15,CASSYSTPGGTEAFF,TGTGCCAGCAGTTACTCGACCCCAGGGGGCACTGAAGCTTTCTTT
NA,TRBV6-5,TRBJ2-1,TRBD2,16,CASSYVRGGAYNEQFF,TGTGCCAGCAGTTACGTCCGCGGGGGGGCCTACAATGAGCAGTTCTTC
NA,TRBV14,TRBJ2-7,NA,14,CASSLGAGADEQYF,TGTGCCAGCAGCCTGGGGGCGGGGGCCGACGAGCAGTACTTC
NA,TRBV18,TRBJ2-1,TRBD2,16,CASSPSVRGGRNEQFF,TGTGCCAGCTCACCCTCGGTACGGGGGGGCAGAAATGAGCAGTTCTTC
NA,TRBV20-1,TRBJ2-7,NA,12,CSAREGVLEQYF,TGCAGTGCTAGAGAGGGGGTCCTCGAGCAGTACTTC
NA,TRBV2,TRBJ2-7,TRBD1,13,CASIRTGTYEQYF,TGTGCCAGCATAAGGACAGGGACATACGAGCAGTACTTC
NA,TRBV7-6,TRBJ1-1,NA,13,CASSQDRNTEAFF,TGTGCCAGCAGCCAGGACCGGAACACTGAAGCTTTCTTT
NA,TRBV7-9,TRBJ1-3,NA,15,CASSLSGNSGNTIYF,TGTGCCAGCAGCTTATCAGGGAACTCTGGAAACACCATATATTTT
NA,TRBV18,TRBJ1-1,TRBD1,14,CASSRTGVDTEAFF,TGTGCCAGCTCCCGTACAGGGGTTGACACTGAAGCTTTCTTT
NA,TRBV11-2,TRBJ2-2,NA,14,CASTQGLSTGELFF,TGTGCCAGCACCCAGGGGCTTTCTACCGGGGAGCTGTTTTTT
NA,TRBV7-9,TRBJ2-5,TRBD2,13,CASEAGGAETQYF,TGTGCCAGCGAGGCGGGGGGGGCCGAGACCCAGTACTTC
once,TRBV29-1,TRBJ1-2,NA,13,CSVDRARDYGYTF,TGCAGCGTTGACAGGGCCCGGGACTATGGCTACACCTTC
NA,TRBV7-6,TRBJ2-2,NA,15,CASSLGELGTGELFF,TGTGCCAGCAGCTTGGGGGAACTCGGCACCGGGGAGCTGTTTTTT
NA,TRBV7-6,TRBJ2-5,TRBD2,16,CASSLGETSGSETQYF,TGTGCCAGCAGCTTAGGGGAGACTAGCGGGAGTGAGACCCAGTACTTC
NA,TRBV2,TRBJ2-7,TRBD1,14,CASSEKDRVHEQYF,TGTGCCAGCAGTGAAAAGGACAGGGTACACGAGCAGTACTTC
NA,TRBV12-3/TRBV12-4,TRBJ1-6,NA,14,CASSSGTGSSPLHF,TGTGCCAGCAGTTCCGGAACGGGGAGTTCACCCCTCCACTTT
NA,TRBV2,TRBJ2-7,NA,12,CASNYARREQYF,TGTGCCAGCAATTACGCGCGGCGCGAGCAGTACTTC
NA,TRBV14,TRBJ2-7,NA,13,CASSRGLFDEQYF,TGTGCCAGCAGCCGCGGACTATTCGACGAGCAGTACTTC
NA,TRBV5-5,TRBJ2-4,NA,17,CASSLVGTHIAKNIQYF,TGTGCCAGCAGCTTGGTCGGGACACACATAGCCAAAAACATTCAGTACTTC
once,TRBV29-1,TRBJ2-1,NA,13,CSVGAVSYNEQFF,TGCAGCGTTGGAGCGGTTTCCTACAATGAGCAGTTCTTC
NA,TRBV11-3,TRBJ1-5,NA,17,CASSLFPTAVSNQPQHF,TGTGCCAGCAGCTTATTCCCCACAGCAGTTAGCAATCAGCCCCAGCATTTT
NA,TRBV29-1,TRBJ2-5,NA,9,CSVGDGSYF,NA
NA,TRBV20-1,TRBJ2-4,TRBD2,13,CSAGEGAKNIQYF,TGCAGCGCTGGGGAGGGTGCCAAAAACATTCAGTACTTC
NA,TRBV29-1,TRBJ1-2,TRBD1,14,CSVDPGQGAGGYTF,TGCAGCGTTGACCCGGGACAGGGGGCAGGTGGCTACACCTTC
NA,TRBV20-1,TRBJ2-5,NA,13,CSARDPQGQTQYF,TGCAGTGCTAGAGATCCCCAGGGTCAGACCCAGTACTTC
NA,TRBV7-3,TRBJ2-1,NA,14,CASSLIQGYNEQFF,TGTGCCAGCAGCTTAATACAGGGTTACAATGAGCAGTTCTTC
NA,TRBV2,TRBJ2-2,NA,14,CASPRDGNTGELFF,TGTGCCAGCCCCCGGGACGGAAACACCGGGGAGCTGTTTTTT
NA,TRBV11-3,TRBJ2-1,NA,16,CASTDKGGSSYNEQFF,TGTGCCAGCACGGATAAGGGGGGGAGCTCCTACAATGAGCAGTTCTTC
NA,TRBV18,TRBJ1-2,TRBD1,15,CASSPRDRGRGGYTF,TGTGCCAGCTCACCCCGAGACAGGGGCAGGGGAGGCTACACCTTC
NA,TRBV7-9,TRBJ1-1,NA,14,CASSLTNMNTEAFF,TGTGCCAGCAGCTTAACAAACATGAACACTGAAGCTTTCTTT
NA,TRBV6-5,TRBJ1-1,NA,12,CASSYVGGEAFF,TGTGCCAGCAGTTACGTTGGGGGTGAAGCTTTCTTT
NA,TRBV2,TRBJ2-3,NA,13,CASSVGGTDTQYF,TGTGCCAGCAGTGTTGGAGGCACAGATACGCAGTATTTT
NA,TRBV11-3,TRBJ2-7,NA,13,CASSLILDYEQYF,TGTGCCAGCAGCTTAATCCTTGACTACGAGCAGTACTTC
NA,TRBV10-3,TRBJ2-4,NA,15,CAISAEGRTRNIQYF,TGTGCCATTTCCGCTGAGGGACGAACCCGGAACATTCAGTACTTC
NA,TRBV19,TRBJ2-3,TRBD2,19,CASSISSRSLAGVKDTQYF,TGTGCCAGTAGTATTTCCTCAAGGTCCCTAGCGGGAGTAAAAGATACGCAGTATTTT
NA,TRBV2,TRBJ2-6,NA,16,CASGYSRDVGANVLTF,TGTGCCAGCGGCTATTCTCGGGACGTTGGGGCCAACGTCCTGACTTTC
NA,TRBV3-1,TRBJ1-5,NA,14,CASSQSGGNQPQHF,TGTGCCAGCAGCCAAAGCGGGGGCAATCAGCCCCAGCATTTT
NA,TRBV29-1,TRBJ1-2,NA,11,CSVEDFGCSTF,TGCAGCGTTGAAGATTTCGGGTGTAGTACCTTC
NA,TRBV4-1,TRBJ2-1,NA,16,CASSQVDIFAYNEQFF,TGCGCCAGCAGCCAAGTTGACATCTTCGCCTACAATGAGCAGTTCTTC
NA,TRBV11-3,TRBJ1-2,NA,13,CASSPRDTYGYTF,TGTGCCAGCAGTCCCCGGGACACCTATGGCTACACCTTC
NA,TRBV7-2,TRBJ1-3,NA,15,CASSVDRYSGNTIYF,TGTGCCAGCAGCGTCGACAGGTACTCTGGAAACACCATATATTTT
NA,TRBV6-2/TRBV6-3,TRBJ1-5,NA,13,CASSSPRVQPQHF,TGTGCCAGCAGTTCGCCCCGAGTTCAGCCCCAGCATTTT
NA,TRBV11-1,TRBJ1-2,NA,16,CASSEVTPRVGEGYTF,TGTGCCAGCAGCGAAGTGACCCCCCGGGTGGGGGAAGGCTACACCTTC
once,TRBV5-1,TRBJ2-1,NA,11,CASSFTGEQFF,TGCGCCAGCAGCTTTACAGGCGAGCAGTTCTTC
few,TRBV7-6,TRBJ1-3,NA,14,CASSPLGTGNTIYF,TGTGCCAGCAGCCCACTTGGGACTGGAAACACCATATATTTT